This T cell receptor (beta chain) stems from a study of control samples from healthy donors and cancer patients. This clone came up a few times. Germline and junction disagree at one end, which may indicate a read error. The data were produced by immunoSEQ multiplex PCR, yet TCRdb's version contains in-frame clones alone and is incomplete. The data hold 75,000 to 90,000 clones, with 85% to 90% observed a single time. The germline gives CDR1 SGHTS, CDR2 YDEGEE. The CDR3 sequence is 14 residues long. Sequencing was done on a sample of blood. The chain employs TRBV5-8 and TRBJ1-5, with TRBD1 matching 9 bases. This receptor was taken from a woman aged 40-49 years in good health. DNA of the CDR3: TGTGCCAGCAGCTCCGGGACAGGGTTCCTGGGTGCATCTTTT. Translated, it gives CASSSGTGFLGASF.